This T cell receptor (beta chain) was identified in a study of blood T cell repertoires in COVID-19. Method: immunoSEQ multiplex PCR; TCRdb's copy keeps in-frame clones and lacks some. The sample lists around 260,000 clones, approximately 91% occurring once. CDR1 and CDR2 from the germline V gene are SGDLS and YYNGEE. V shed 4 bases and J 1 base; nucleotides not matched to a gene: 12. The CDR3 runs to 17 residues. The V call is TRBV9, the J call TRBJ2-7; 9 bases map to TRBD1. The sample consisted of peripheral blood. This TCR was recovered from a woman aged 30 to 39 with COVID-19, enrolled during active disease. CDR3 DNA: TGTGCCAGCAGCCCCCCACGGACAGGGGTCACTTCCTACGAGCAGTACTTC. The encoded protein is CASSPPRTGVTSYEQYF.